This T cell receptor beta chain was found in a study of human T cells and chemical hapten exposure. Time point specified: pre-sensitization, week 0. Treatment given: therapeutic diphenylcyclopropenone sensitization with weekly scalp DPC. This clonotype was detected ten times or more. TCRdb processed the RACE reads anew with MiXCR; each CDR3 protein has one entry. The sample yields a few hundred thousand distinct CDR3 sequences, about 5% seen once. This CDR3 has 13 amino acids. V lost 4 bases, J lost 3 bases, and 1 base stayed unmatched. Germline V lookup: CDR1 SQVTM, CDR2 ANQGSEA. The chain joins TRBV29-1 to TRBJ1-3, with TRBD1 matching 9 bases. This specimen was whole blood, taken in connection with sensitization to the hapten diphenylcyclopropenone (DPC). This sequence originates from a woman under 30 with alopecia areata. Some clones in this sample may be carry-over from other donors' samples. In DNA, the CDR3 is TGCAGCGTTGGACAGGGGGGTGGAAACACCATATATTTT. Translating it yields CSVGQGGGNTIYF. The variable domain in full, with the rest retrieved from reference TRBV29-1 and TRBJ1-3, is SAVISQKPSRDICQRGTSLTIQCQVDSQVTMMFWYRQQPGQSLTLIATANQGSEATYESGFVIDKFPISRPNLTFSTLTVSNMSPEDSSIYLCSVGQGGGNTIYFGEGSWLTVV.